The 12 T cell receptor beta chains below all came from one sample that was sequenced in a study of spatial heterogeneity in lung cancer (dated by TCRdb to between 2017 and 2020). The protocol used for the library was 5' RACE. The sequencer was a NextSeq 500. The public reads were reanalyzed by TCRdb: fastp trimming at Q25, MiXCR alignment, in-frame beta chains only. Rows are combined by CDR3 protein, so each entry shows the most common genes and DNA. The sample table holds 35,000 to 45,000 distinct CDR3 sequences, of which about 7.9% were seen once. 9.4% of the sample is taken by the ten largest. This specimen's time point label, per the study, means: blood at routine non-recurrence follow-up after resection. The starting material was PBMCs, obtained at follow-up. The receptor set was obtained from a male donor with early-stage non-small cell lung cancer.

This clonotype was detected ten times or more. The chain employs TRBV7-9 and TRBJ1-4, with D possibly being TRBD1 (6 bases). CDR1 is SEHNR and CDR2 is FQNEAQ in the germline V gene (reference sequence). The CDR3 extends over 15 amino acids. With 0 bases removed from V and 5 bases from J, the gap between germline ends came to 10 bases. CDR3 residues: CASSLAPGENEKLFF. The DNA of the CDR3 is TGTGCCAGCAGCTTAGCGCCAGGGGAGAATGAAAAACTGTTTTTT.

This clonotype was counted at least ten times. V is TRBV12-3 or TRBV12-4 and J is TRBJ2-1; possible D gene TRBD2, 7 bases. V was pared by 7 bases and J by 7 bases, with 23 bases between. This CDR3 has 16 residues. The CDR3 loop is CASTPPGGRDRNEQFF. The DNA of the CDR3 is TGTGCCAGCACCCCCCCGGGGGGCAGGGACCGAAATGAGCAGTTCTTC.

V gene TRBV3-1 combines with J gene TRBJ1-2; D ambiguous. Germline CDR1 and CDR2: LGHDT and YNNKEL (reference sequence). The CDR3 covers 12 residues. The germline V and J ends were trimmed by 4 bases and 2 bases, with 5 bases remaining between them. The CDR3 protein is CASSRVNYGYTF. For the CDR3, the DNA is TGTGCCAGCAGCCGCGTGAACTATGGCTACACCTTC.

This clonotype was detected many times. This chain links TRBV27 with TRBJ2-3; TRBD2 might be the D (7 bases). The CDR3 is 13 amino acids. V lost 11 bases and J lost 3, with 15 bases in between. The V gene's germline CDR1 is MNHEY and CDR2 SMNVEV (reference sequence). The CDR3 is CAVGGPRTDTQYF. Written as DNA, the CDR3 is TGTGCCGTCGGGGGGCCTAGAACAGATACGCAGTATTTT.

This clonotype was seen repeatedly, ten times or more. This chain uses TRBV29-1 with TRBJ1-5; D unclear. Germline lookup yields CDR1 SQVTM and CDR2 ANQGSEA. Trimming pared 6 bases from V and 7 bases from J, leaving 13 bases between. The CDR3 length is 12 residues. The CDR3, as DNA: TGCAGCGTACAAGAGTACGGGCAGCCCCAGCATTTT. Translated: CSVQEYGQPQHF. Based on the CDR3 plus reference TRBV29-1 and TRBJ1-5, the full variable domain is SAVISQKPSRDICQRGTSLTIQCQVDSQVTMMFWYRQQPGQSLTLIATANQGSEATYESGFVIDKFPISRPNLTFSTLTVSNMSPEDSSIYLCSVQEYGQPQHFGDGTRLSIL.

In this sample, this clonotype turned up many times. The J gene is TRBJ1-1, the V gene TRBV20-1, with D perhaps TRBD1 (6 bases). V lost 0 bases and J 5 bases, leaving 10 bases between the germline ends. Germline assignment: CDR1 DFQATT and CDR2 SNEGSKA (reference sequence). The CDR3 has 13 residues. In nucleotides, the CDR3 is TGCAGTGCTAGAGATGCAGGGGTGACTGAAGCTTTCTTT. Translated: CSARDAGVTEAFF.

This clonotype was observed at least ten times. This chain uses TRBV20-1 with TRBJ2-1; D may be TRBD2 (6 bases). V was trimmed by 0 bases and J by 8 bases, leaving 20 bases between them. Germline-derived CDR1 and CDR2 are DFQATT and SNEGSKA (reference sequence). The CDR3 sequence is 16 residues long. CDR3 in DNA: TGCAGTGCTAGAGATGTATGGCGGGGCGGCGGAGATGAGCAGTTCTTC. Protein sequence: CSARDVWRGGGDEQFF.

This clonotype was found many times. J is TRBJ2-5 and V is TRBV19; the match to TRBD2 covers 8 bases. From germline, CDR1 is LNHDA and CDR2 SQIVND (reference sequence). The CDR3 is 15 residues long. The junction had 14 bases not matched to a gene; V was cut back by 7 bases and J by 7 bases. In nucleotides, the CDR3 is TGTGCCAGTAACCGGGGGGGCTACGAAACCGGGACCCAGTACTTC. Amino acids: CASNRGGYETGTQYF.

This clonotype has ten or more counts. V is TRBV6-1 and J is TRBJ1-3, with 7 bases identical to TRBD1. The CDR3 has 15 amino acids. The germline V gene has CDR1 MNHNS and CDR2 SASEGT. Unmatched junction bases numbered 1, after V lost 1 base and J lost 1 base. CDR3 sequence reads: CASSEDRGSGNTIYF. For the CDR3, the DNA is TGTGCCAGCAGTGAAGACAGGGGATCTGGAAACACCATATATTTT.

This clonotype was recorded many times. This chain joins TRBV13 and TRBJ2-1; TRBD1 matches at 8 bases. The ends lost 5 bases at V and 6 bases at J; junction bases unmatched: 9. The CDR3 sequence is 15 residues long. Germline assignment: CDR1 PRHDT and CDR2 FYEKMQ (reference sequence). As DNA, the CDR3 is TGTGCCAGCAGCCCCGACAGGGGTGGTAGCAATGAGCAGTTCTTC. Amino acid sequence: CASSPDRGGSNEQFF.

This clonotype was observed at least ten times. The chain links TRBV6-2 or TRBV6-3 to TRBJ2-7; no clear D. Looked up from germline, CDR1 is MNHEY and CDR2 is SVGEGT. The CDR3 consists of 12 residues. Between the trimmed V and J ends, which lost 4 bases and 2 bases, there was a span of 6 bases. CDR3 sequence: CASSWSAYEQYF. DNA of the CDR3: TGTGCCAGCAGTTGGAGTGCCTACGAGCAGTACTTC.

This clonotype was observed many times. V gene TRBV2 combines with J gene TRBJ1-2; the match to TRBD1 covers 9 bases. The ends lost 7 bases at V and 4 bases at J; junction bases unmatched: 7. The CDR3 contains 14 residues. Germline-derived CDR1 and CDR2 are SNHLY and FYNNEI. The CDR3 protein is CASTRTGDSYGYTF. CDR3 DNA sequence: TGTGCCAGCACCCGGACAGGGGATAGCTATGGCTACACCTTC.